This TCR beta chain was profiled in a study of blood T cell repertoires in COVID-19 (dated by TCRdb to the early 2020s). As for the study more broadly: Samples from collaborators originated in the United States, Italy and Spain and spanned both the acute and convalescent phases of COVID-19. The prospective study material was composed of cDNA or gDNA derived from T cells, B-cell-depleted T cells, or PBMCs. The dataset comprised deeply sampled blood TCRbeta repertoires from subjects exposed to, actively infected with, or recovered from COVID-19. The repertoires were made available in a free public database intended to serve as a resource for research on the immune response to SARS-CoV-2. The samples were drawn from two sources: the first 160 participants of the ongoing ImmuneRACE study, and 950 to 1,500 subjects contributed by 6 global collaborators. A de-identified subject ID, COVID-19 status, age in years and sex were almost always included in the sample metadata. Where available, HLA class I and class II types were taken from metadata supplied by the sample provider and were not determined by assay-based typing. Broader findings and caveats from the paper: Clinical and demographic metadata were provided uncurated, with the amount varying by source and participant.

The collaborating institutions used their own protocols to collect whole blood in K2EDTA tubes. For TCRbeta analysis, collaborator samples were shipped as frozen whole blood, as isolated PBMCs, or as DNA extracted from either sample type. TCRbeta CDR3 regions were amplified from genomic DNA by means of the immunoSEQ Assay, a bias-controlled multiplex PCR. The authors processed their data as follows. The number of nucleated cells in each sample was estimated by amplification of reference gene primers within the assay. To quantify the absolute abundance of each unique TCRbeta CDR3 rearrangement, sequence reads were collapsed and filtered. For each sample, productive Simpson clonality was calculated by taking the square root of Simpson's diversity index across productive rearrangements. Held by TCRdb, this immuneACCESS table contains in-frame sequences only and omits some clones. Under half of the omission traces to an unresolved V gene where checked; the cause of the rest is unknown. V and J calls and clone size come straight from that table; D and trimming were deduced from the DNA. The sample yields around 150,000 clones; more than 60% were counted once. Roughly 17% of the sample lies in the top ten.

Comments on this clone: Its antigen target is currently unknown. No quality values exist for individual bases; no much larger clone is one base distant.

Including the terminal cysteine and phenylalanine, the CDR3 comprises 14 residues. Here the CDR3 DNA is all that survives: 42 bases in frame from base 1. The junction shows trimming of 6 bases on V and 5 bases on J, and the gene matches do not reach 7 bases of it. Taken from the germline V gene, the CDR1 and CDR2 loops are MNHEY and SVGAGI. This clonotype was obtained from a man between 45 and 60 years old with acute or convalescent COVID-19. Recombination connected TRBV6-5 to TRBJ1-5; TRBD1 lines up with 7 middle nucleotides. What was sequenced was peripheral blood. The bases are TGTGCCAGCAGCCGGGCAGGGGGAGATCAGCCCCAGCATTTT. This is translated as CASSRAGGDQPQHF.